The T cell receptor (beta chain) under discussion was sequenced for a study of blood T cell repertoires in COVID-19. On the study more broadly: The samples span acute and convalescent COVID-19 from the United States, Italy and Spain. In each case, the material was cDNA or gDNA derived from T cells, B-cell-depleted T cells, or PBMCs.

CDR1 SEHNR and CDR2 FQNEAQ come from the germline V gene (reference sequence). Trimming at V came to 5 bases and at J to 5 bases, leaving 2 bases not matched to a gene. The CDR3 has 12 amino acids. In the authors' workflow: Amplified reference gene primers provided the basis for estimating nucleated cell counts. Profiling relied on immunoSEQ multiplex PCR, and the TCRdb table lists in-frame clones only, not all of them. V and J calls and clone size are those listed in that table; D and trimming were worked out from the DNA. The sample shows more than 60,000 clones, 80% to 95% of them seen only once. This TCR came from a human donor in a cohort sampled during active COVID-19. The chain recombines TRBV7-9 with TRBJ1-1; TRBD1 aligns across 7 bases. Sequencing input: peripheral blood. As DNA, the CDR3 is TGTGCCAGCAGCCCAGGGGGGACTGAAGCTTTCTTT. It yields the protein CASSPGGTEAFF. Based on the CDR3 plus reference TRBV7-9 and TRBJ1-1, the full variable domain is DTGVSQNPRHKITKRGQNVTFRCDPISEHNRLYWYRQTLGQGPEFLTYFQNEAQLEKSRLLSDRFSAERPKGSFSTLEIQRTEQGDSAMYLCASSPGGTEAFFGQGTRLTVV.